The T cell receptor (beta chain) described here comes from a study of neurological immune-mediated disorders. Per germline, CDR1 SQVTM and CDR2 ANQGSEA. The CDR3 sequence is 15 residues long. The V end was cut by 6 bases, the J end by 2 bases, with 17 bases between. One entry per CDR3 protein, called by TCRdb with MiXCR from the 5' RACE reads. The sample lists just under 60,000 distinct CDR3 sequences, around 3.6% occurring once. Only a few counts were recorded for this clonotype. The clonotype was recovered from a woman in her thirties with multiple sclerosis. This sequence joins TRBV29-1 and TRBJ2-1; D is unresolved. The sample consisted of PBMCs. The CDR3 loop reads CSVIEVERAYNEQFF. Written as DNA, the CDR3 is TGCAGCGTGATAGAAGTCGAAAGAGCCTACAATGAGCAGTTCTTC.